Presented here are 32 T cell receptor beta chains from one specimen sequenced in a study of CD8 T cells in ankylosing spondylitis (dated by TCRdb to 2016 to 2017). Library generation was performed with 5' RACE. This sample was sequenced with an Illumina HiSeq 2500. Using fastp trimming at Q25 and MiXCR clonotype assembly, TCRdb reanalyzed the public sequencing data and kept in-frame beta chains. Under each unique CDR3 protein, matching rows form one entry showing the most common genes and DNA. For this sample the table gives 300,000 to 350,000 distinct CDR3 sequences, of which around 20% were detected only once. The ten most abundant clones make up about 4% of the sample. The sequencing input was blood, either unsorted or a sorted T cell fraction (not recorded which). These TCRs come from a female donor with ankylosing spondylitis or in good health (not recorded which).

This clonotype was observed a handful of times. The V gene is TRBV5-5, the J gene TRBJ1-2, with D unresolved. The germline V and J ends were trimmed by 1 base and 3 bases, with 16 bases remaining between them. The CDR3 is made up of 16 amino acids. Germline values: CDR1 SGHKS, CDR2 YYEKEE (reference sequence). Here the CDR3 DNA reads TGTGCCAGCAGCTTGTTGGATGTTGGTCGTGACTATGGCTACACCTTC. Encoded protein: CASSLLDVGRDYGYTF.

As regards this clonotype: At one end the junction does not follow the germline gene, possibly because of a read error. CDR3 in amino acids: CSVERQGGPDSQYF. The DNA for the CDR3 is TGCAGCGTTGAAAGGCAGGGGGGCCCAGATTCGCAGTATTTT. V gene TRBV29-1 combines with J gene TRBJ2-3, with D possibly TRBD1 on 7 matching bases. Germline-derived CDR1 and CDR2 are SQVTM and ANQGSEA. This CDR3 spans 14 amino acids.

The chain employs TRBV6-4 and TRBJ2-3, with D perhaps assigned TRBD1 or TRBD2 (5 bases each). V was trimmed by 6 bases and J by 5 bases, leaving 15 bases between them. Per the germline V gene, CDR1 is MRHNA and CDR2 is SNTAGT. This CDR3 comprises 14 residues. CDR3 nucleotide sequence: TGTGCCAGCAGGCGGCGGGCTGGGGGAGATACGCAGTATTTT. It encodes CASRRRAGGDTQYF.

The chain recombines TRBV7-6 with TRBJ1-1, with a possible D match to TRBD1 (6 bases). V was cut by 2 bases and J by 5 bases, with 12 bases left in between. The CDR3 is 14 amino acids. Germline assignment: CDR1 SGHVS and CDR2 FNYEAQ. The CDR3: CASSLRERGTEAFF. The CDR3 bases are TGTGCCAGCAGCTTACGGGAGAGGGGGACTGAAGCTTTCTTT.

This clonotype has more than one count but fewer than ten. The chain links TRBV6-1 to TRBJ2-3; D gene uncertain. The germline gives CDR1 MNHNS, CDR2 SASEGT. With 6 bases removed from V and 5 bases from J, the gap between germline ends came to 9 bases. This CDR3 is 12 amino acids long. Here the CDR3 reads CASSQMEDTQYF. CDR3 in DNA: TGTGCCAGCAGCCAAATGGAAGATACGCAGTATTTT.

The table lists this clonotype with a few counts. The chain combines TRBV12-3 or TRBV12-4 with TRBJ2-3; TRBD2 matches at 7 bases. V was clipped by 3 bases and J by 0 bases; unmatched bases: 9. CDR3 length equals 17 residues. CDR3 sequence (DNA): TGTGCCAGCAGTTTGGGTGGGGGAGGGGTTAGCACAGATACGCAGTATTTT. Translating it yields CASSLGGGGVSTDTQYF.

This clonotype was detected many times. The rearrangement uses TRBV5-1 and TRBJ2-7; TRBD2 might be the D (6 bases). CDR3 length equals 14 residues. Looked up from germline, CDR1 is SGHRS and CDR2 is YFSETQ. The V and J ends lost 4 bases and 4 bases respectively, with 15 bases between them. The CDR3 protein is CASSPWRGNYEQYF. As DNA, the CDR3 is TGCGCCAGCAGCCCCTGGCGGGGAAATTACGAGCAGTACTTC.

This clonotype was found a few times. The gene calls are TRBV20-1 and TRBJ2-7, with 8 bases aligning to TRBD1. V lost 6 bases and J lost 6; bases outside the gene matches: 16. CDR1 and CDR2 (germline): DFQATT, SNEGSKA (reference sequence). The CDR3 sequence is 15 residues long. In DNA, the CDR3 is TGCAGTGCCCGAGGCCGGGGACAGGCAACTAGCGAGCAGTACTTC. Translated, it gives CSARGRGQATSEQYF.

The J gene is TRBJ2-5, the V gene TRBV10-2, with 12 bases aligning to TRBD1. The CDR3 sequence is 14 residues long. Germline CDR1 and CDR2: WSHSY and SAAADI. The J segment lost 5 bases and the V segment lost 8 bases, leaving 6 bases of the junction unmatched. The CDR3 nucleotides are TGCGCCAGCCGGGACAGGGGGCTTGGGGAGACCCAGTACTTC. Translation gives CASRDRGLGETQYF.

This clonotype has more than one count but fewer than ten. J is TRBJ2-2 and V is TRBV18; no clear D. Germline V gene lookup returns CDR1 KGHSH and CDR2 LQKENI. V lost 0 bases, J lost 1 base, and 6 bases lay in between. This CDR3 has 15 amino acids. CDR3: CASSPPAGNTGELFF. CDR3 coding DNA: TGTGCCAGCTCACCACCGGCAGGGAACACCGGGGAGCTGTTTTTT.

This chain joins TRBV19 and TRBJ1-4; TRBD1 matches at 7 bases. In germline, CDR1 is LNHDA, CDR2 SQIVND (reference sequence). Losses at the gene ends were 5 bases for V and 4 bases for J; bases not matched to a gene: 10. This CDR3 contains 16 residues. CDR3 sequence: CASSLLPGQINEKLFF. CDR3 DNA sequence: TGTGCCAGTAGTCTCTTACCGGGACAGATTAATGAAAAACTGTTTTTT.

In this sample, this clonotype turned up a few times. Here the CDR3 DNA reads TGTGCCAGCAGACCAGGGGTAACGGAGAAAAACATTCAGTACTTC. Translated, it gives CASRPGVTEKNIQYF. The chain recombines TRBV6-1 with TRBJ2-4; possibly TRBD1 for D (6 bases). This CDR3 comprises 15 residues. The ends were cut back, 6 bases at V and 4 bases at J, with 16 bases in the middle. Germline CDR1 MNHNS, CDR2 SASEGT.

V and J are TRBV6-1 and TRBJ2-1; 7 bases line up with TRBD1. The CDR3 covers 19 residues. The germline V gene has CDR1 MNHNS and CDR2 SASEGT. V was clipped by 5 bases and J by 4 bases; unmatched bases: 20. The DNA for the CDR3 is TGTGCCAGCAGTCCTAAGATACCGGGACAGCGGAAGGATTACAATGAGCAGTTCTTC. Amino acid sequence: CASSPKIPGQRKDYNEQFF.

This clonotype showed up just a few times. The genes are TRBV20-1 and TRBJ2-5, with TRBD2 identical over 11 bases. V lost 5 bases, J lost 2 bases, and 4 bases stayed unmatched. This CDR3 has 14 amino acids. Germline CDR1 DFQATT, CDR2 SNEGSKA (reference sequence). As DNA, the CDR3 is TGCAGTGCTCTCGCTAGCGGGAGGCAAGAGACCCAGTACTTC. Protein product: CSALASGRQETQYF.

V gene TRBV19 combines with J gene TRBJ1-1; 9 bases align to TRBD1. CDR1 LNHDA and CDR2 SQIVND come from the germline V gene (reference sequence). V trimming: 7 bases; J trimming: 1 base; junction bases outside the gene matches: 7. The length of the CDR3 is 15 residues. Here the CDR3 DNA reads TGTGCCAGTACCGGGGACAGGGACGCGAACACTGAAGCTTTCTTT. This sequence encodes CASTGDRDANTEAFF.

The CDR3 sequence is CASSIRRGQETQYF. CDR3 DNA sequence: TGTGCCAGTAGTATAAGGAGGGGACAAGAGACCCAGTACTTC. This chain connects TRBV19 to TRBJ2-5, with D tentatively TRBD2 (6 bases). V was pared by 2 bases and J by 2 bases, with 9 bases between. Germline values: CDR1 LNHDA, CDR2 SQIVND (reference sequence). CDR3 length equals 14 residues.

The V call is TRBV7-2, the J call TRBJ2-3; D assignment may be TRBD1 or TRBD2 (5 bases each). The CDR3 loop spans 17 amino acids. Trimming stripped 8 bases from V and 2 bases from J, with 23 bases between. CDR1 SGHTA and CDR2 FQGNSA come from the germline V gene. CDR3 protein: CASSDSGLIQNTDTQYF. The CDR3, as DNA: TGTGCCAGCTCAGACAGCGGCCTTATCCAGAACACAGATACGCAGTATTTT.

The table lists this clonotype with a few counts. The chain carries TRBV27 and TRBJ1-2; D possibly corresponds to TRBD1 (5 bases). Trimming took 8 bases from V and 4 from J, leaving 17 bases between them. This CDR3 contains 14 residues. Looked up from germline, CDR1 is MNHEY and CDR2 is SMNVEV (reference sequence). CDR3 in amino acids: CASGVPGTFYGYTF. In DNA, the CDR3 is TGTGCCAGCGGAGTCCCGGGGACCTTCTATGGCTACACCTTC.

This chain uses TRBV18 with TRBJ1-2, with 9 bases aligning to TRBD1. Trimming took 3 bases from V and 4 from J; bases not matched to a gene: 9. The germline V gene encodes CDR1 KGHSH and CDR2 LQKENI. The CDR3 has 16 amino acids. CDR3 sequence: CASSPAGTGIGYGYTF. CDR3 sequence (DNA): TGTGCCAGCTCACCCGCCGGGACAGGGATCGGCTATGGCTACACCTTC.

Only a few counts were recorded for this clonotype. As DNA, the CDR3 is TGCAGTGCTAGAGGGGACTGGCAAGAGACCCAGTACTTC. It yields the protein CSARGDWQETQYF. V is TRBV20-1 and J is TRBJ2-5; D may be TRBD2 (6 bases). CDR1 is DFQATT and CDR2 is SNEGSKA in the germline V gene (reference sequence). This CDR3 spans 13 amino acids. V was pared by 1 base and J by 2 bases, with 8 bases between.

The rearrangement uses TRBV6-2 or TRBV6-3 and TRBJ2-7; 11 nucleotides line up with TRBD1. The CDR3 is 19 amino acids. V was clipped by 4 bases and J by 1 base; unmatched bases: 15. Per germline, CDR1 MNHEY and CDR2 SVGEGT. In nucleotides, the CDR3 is TGTGCCAGCAGTTCCTTAATGGACAGGGGGCGATATGGATCCTACGAGCAGTACTTC. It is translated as CASSSLMDRGRYGSYEQYF.

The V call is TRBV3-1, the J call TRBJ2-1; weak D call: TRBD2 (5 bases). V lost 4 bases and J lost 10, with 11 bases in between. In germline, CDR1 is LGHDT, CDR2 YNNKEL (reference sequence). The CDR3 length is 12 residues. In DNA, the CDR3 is TGTGCCAGCAGCCCCCGGGGAGCCGAGCAGTTCTTC. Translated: CASSPRGAEQFF.

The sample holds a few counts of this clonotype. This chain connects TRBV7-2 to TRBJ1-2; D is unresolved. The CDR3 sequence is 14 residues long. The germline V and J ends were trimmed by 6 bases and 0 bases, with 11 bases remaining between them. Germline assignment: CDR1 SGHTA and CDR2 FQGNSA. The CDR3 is CASSEVRANYGYTF. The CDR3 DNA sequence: TGTGCCAGCAGTGAGGTTCGAGCTAACTATGGCTACACCTTC.

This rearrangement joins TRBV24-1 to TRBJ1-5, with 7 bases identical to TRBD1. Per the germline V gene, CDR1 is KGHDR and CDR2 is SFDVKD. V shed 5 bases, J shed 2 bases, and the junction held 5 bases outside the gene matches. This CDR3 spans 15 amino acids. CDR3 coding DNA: TGTGCCACCAGTGGGGGCGGACAGGGCAATCAGCCCCAGCATTTT. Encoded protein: CATSGGGQGNQPQHF.

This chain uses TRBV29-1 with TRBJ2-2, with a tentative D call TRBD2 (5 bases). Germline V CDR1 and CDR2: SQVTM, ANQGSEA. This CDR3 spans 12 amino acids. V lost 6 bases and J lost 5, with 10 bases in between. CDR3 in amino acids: CSVRRNTGELFF. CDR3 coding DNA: TGCAGCGTCAGGAGGAATACCGGGGAGCTGTTTTTT.

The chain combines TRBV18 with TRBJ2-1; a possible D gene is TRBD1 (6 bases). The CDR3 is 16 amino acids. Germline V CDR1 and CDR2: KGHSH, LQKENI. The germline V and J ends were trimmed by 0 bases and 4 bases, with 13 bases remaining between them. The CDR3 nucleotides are TGTGCCAGCTCACCACCGACAGGTCTAGAGTACAATGAGCAGTTCTTC. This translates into CASSPPTGLEYNEQFF.

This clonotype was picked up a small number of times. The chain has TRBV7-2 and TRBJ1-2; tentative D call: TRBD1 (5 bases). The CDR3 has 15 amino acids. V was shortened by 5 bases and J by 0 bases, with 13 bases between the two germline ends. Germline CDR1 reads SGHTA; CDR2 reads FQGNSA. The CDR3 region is CASSPPAGTNYGYTF. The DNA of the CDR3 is TGTGCCAGCAGCCCTCCGGCAGGGACTAACTATGGCTACACCTTC.

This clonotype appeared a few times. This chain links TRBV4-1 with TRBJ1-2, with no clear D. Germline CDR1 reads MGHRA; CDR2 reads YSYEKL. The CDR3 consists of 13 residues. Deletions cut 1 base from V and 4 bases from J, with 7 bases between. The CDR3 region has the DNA TGCGCCAGCAGCCAAGGGCGCGGCTATGGCTACACCTTC. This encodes CASSQGRGYGYTF.

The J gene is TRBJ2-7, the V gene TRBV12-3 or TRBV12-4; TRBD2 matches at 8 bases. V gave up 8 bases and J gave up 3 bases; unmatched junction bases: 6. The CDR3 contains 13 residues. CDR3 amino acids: CASGVAGHYEQYF. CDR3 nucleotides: TGTGCCAGCGGGGTAGCGGGGCACTACGAGCAGTACTTC.

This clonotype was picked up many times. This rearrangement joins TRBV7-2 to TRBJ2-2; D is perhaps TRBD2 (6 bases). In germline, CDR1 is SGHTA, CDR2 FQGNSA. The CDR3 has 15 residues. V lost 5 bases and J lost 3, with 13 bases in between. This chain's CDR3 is CASSPRLGDTGELFF. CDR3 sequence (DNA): TGTGCCAGCAGCCCCAGACTAGGCGACACCGGGGAGCTGTTTTTT.

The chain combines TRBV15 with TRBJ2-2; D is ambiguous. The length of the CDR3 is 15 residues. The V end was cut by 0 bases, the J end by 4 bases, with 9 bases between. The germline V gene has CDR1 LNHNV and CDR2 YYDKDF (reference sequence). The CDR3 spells CATSRDVGRTGELFF. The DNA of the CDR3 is TGTGCCACCAGCAGAGATGTAGGACGCACCGGGGAGCTGTTTTTT.

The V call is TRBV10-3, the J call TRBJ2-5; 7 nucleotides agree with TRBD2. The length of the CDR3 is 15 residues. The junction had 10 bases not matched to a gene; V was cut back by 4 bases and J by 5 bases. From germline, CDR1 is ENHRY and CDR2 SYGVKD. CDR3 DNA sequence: TGTGCCATCAGTGGGCAGGGAGGGTCGACGGAGACCCAGTACTTC. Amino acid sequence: CAISGQGGSTETQYF.